A single sample is the source of the 3 T cell receptor beta chains below, sequenced in a study of T cell responses to AZD1222 COVID-19 vaccine. Libraries were prepared by immunoSEQ multiplex PCR; TCRdb keeps only in-frame clonotypes and omits some of them. This table has fewer than 120,000 clones, nearly 90% appearing once. Material: peripheral blood, obtained on day 0 of AZD1222 vaccination. The receptors were sampled from an adult in good health.

This clone has just a few counts. The V and J genes are TRBV7-2 and TRBJ2-1; 8 nucleotides match TRBD2. The germline V gene has CDR1 SGHTA and CDR2 FQGNSA. V was clipped by 2 bases and J by 0 bases; unmatched bases: 3. The CDR3 extends over 16 amino acids. CDR3 amino acids: CASSLLGTSSYNEQFF. CDR3 sequence (DNA): TGTGCCAGCAGCTTATTGGGGACTAGCTCCTACAATGAGCAGTTCTTC.

This rearrangement joins TRBV4-2 to TRBJ2-7; D assignment may be TRBD1 or TRBD2 (5 bases each). From germline, CDR1 is LGHNA and CDR2 YNFKEQ. The CDR3 has 17 amino acids. Trimming pared 0 bases from V and 0 bases from J, leaving 15 bases between. The CDR3 spells CASSQDHWGTSSYEQYF. In DNA, the CDR3 is TGTGCCAGCAGCCAAGATCACTGGGGGACGAGCTCCTACGAGCAGTACTTC.

The chain combines TRBV19 with TRBJ1-2; D is uncertain. Trimming stripped 3 bases from V and 2 bases from J, with 4 bases between. This CDR3 has 12 residues. Germline V gene data show CDR1 as LNHDA and CDR2 as SQIVND (reference sequence). CDR3 sequence: CASSMENYGYTF. CDR3 DNA: TGTGCCAGTAGTATGGAGAACTATGGCTACACCTTC.